The rows below give T cell receptor beta chains drawn from one sample of a study of shared clonotypes between healthy human individuals. The repertoire was sequenced with immunoSEQ multiplex PCR; TCRdb's copy has only in-frame clones and lacks some. The sample consists of 2 million to 2.5 million clones, approximately 90% of them appearing once. The sequenced material came from naive CD4+ T cells from PBMCs. The receptors here all came from a man aged 18 to 30 in good health. Some clones in this sample may be carry-over from other donors' samples. The CDR3 runs from the conserved cysteine through the conserved F or W. The D gene is left open where the match is weak. Only part of the rows carry a size: once, few, many, or a class if the clone is expanded.

cdr3_nt: TGTGCCACCAGCAGAGGGGAAAACATTCAGTACTTC
cdr3_aa: CATSRGENIQYF
clone_size: .
d_call: .
j_call: TRBJ2-4
v_call: TRBV15
cdr3_length: 12

cdr3_nt: TGTGCCAGCAAGCCGGCGGAGAATAATTCACCCCTCCACTTT
cdr3_aa: CASKPAENNSPLHF
clone_size: .
d_call: .
j_call: TRBJ1-6
v_call: TRBV5-4
cdr3_length: 14

cdr3_nt: TGTGCCAGCTCACGGGGGACCCAAGAGACCCAGTACTTC
cdr3_aa: CASSRGTQETQYF
clone_size: .
d_call: .
j_call: TRBJ2-5
v_call: TRBV18
cdr3_length: 13

cdr3_nt: TGTGCCTGGAGTGTACAGGTAGAACTGTTTTTT
cdr3_aa: CAWSVQVELFF
clone_size: .
d_call: .
j_call: TRBJ1-4
v_call: TRBV30
cdr3_length: 11

cdr3_nt: TGTGCCAGCAGCATTAGCGGGTGGGGGGAGACCCAGTACTTC
cdr3_aa: CASSISGWGETQYF
clone_size: .
d_call: TRBD2
j_call: TRBJ2-5
v_call: TRBV7-2
cdr3_length: 14

cdr3_nt: TGTGCCAGCAGCTTCCCAGGGCGGGAGATCAATGAGCAGTTCTTC
cdr3_aa: CASSFPGREINEQFF
clone_size: .
d_call: TRBD2
j_call: TRBJ2-1
v_call: TRBV5-4
cdr3_length: 15

cdr3_nt: TGCGCCAGCAGTGAGTCTCGGTCTAGCGGCACAGATACGCAGTATTTT
cdr3_aa: CASSESRSSGTDTQYF
clone_size: .
d_call: .
j_call: TRBJ2-3
v_call: TRBV10-2
cdr3_length: 16

cdr3_nt: TGTGCCAGCAGTGACAGGGCCAACTATGGCTACACCTTC
cdr3_aa: CASSDRANYGYTF
clone_size: once
d_call: .
j_call: TRBJ1-2
v_call: TRBV6-1
cdr3_length: 13

cdr3_nt: TGTGCCAGCAGCTTATCACCCAGTCGGGGGAACTACGAGCAGTACTTC
cdr3_aa: CASSLSPSRGNYEQYF
clone_size: .
d_call: .
j_call: TRBJ2-7
v_call: TRBV5-5
cdr3_length: 16

cdr3_nt: TGTGCCAGCAGTTTAAGGACAGAGAACACTGAAGCTTTCTTT
cdr3_aa: CASSLRTENTEAFF
clone_size: .
d_call: .
j_call: TRBJ1-1
v_call: TRBV27
cdr3_length: 14

cdr3_nt: TGTGCCAGCAGCCTCAGAATCAATCAGCCCCAGCATTTT
cdr3_aa: CASSLRINQPQHF
clone_size: .
d_call: .
j_call: TRBJ1-5
v_call: TRBV7-8
cdr3_length: 13

cdr3_nt: TGTGCCAGCAGTTGGAGACAGGGTTATGGCTACACCTTC
cdr3_aa: CASSWRQGYGYTF
clone_size: .
d_call: TRBD1
j_call: TRBJ1-2
v_call: TRBV6-5
cdr3_length: 13

cdr3_nt: TGTGCCAGCAGCTTAGGGAGGGACGGCAATCAGCCCCAGCATTTT
cdr3_aa: CASSLGRDGNQPQHF
clone_size: .
d_call: .
j_call: TRBJ1-5
v_call: TRBV7-3
cdr3_length: 15

cdr3_nt: TGCGCCAGCAGCCCGGAGGGGGTGAACCAGCCCCAGCATTTT
cdr3_aa: CASSPEGVNQPQHF
clone_size: .
d_call: .
j_call: TRBJ1-5
v_call: TRBV5-1
cdr3_length: 14

cdr3_nt: TGTGCCAGCAGCCCAGAGGGGAATCAGCCCCAGCATTTT
cdr3_aa: CASSPEGNQPQHF
clone_size: few
d_call: .
j_call: TRBJ1-5
v_call: TRBV7-9
cdr3_length: 13

cdr3_nt: TGTGCCAGCCAGGTTGCGGGAAACACCATATATTTT
cdr3_aa: CASQVAGNTIYF
clone_size: .
d_call: .
j_call: TRBJ1-3
v_call: TRBV2
cdr3_length: 12

cdr3_nt: TGTGCCAGTAGTCCAAGGGACAGGGGCTTCCAGGAGCCCCAGCATTTT
cdr3_aa: CASSPRDRGFQEPQHF
clone_size: once
d_call: TRBD1
j_call: TRBJ1-5
v_call: TRBV19
cdr3_length: 16

cdr3_nt: TGTGCCAGTAGTGTGCAAGCGGGTAACCCCAATGAGCAGTTCTTC
cdr3_aa: CASSVQAGNPNEQFF
clone_size: .
d_call: .
j_call: TRBJ2-1
v_call: TRBV19
cdr3_length: 15

cdr3_nt: TGTGCCAGCAGCTTAGAATACGAGCAGTACTTC
cdr3_aa: CASSLEYEQYF
clone_size: few
d_call: .
j_call: TRBJ2-7
v_call: TRBV7-2
cdr3_length: 11

cdr3_nt: TGTGCCAGTAGTACGATCGACACGAGCACAGATACGCAGTATTTT
cdr3_aa: CASSTIDTSTDTQYF
clone_size: .
d_call: .
j_call: TRBJ2-3
v_call: TRBV19
cdr3_length: 15

cdr3_nt: TGTGCCAGCAGCGCTCTAGCGACCTCCTACGAGCAGTACTTC
cdr3_aa: CASSALATSYEQYF
clone_size: .
d_call: .
j_call: TRBJ2-7
v_call: TRBV9
cdr3_length: 14

cdr3_nt: TGCAGCGTTGCCCCGGGACTCATGTACCAAGAGACCCAGTACTTC
cdr3_aa: CSVAPGLMYQETQYF
clone_size: .
d_call: .
j_call: TRBJ2-5
v_call: TRBV29-1
cdr3_length: 15

cdr3_nt: TGCGCCAGCAGCCCTAATTGGGGGAGGTCCTACAATGAGCAGTTCTTC
cdr3_aa: CASSPNWGRSYNEQFF
clone_size: .
d_call: .
j_call: TRBJ2-1
v_call: TRBV5-1
cdr3_length: 16

cdr3_nt: TGCGCCAGCAGCGCTTCAGGGGGCTATCAGCCCCAGCATTTT
cdr3_aa: CASSASGGYQPQHF
clone_size: .
d_call: TRBD1
j_call: TRBJ1-5
v_call: TRBV5-1
cdr3_length: 14

cdr3_nt: TGTGCCAGCAGCCCCGGGACAGGGGTCGACGAGCAGTACTTC
cdr3_aa: CASSPGTGVDEQYF
clone_size: .
d_call: TRBD1
j_call: TRBJ2-7
v_call: TRBV28
cdr3_length: 14

cdr3_nt: TGTGCCAGCAGTTACTGGGCTTCTGGGGCCAACGTCCTGACTTTC
cdr3_aa: CASSYWASGANVLTF
clone_size: .
d_call: .
j_call: TRBJ2-6
v_call: TRBV6-6
cdr3_length: 15

cdr3_nt: TGCGCCAGCAGCGCGAGGACAACTAGCGCCCCAAGCACAGATACGCAGTATTTT
cdr3_aa: CASSARTTSAPSTDTQYF
clone_size: .
d_call: TRBD2
j_call: TRBJ2-3
v_call: TRBV5-1
cdr3_length: 18

cdr3_nt: TGTGCCAGAAGCCCCGGCCGTGGAAACAGGAGGATGAACACTGAAGCTTTCTTT
cdr3_aa: CARSPGRGNRRMNTEAFF
clone_size: .
d_call: .
j_call: TRBJ1-1
v_call: TRBV5-3
cdr3_length: 18

cdr3_nt: TGTGCCAGCATCCCTCCCCGACAGGGGGTATCACCCCTCCACTTT
cdr3_aa: CASIPPRQGVSPLHF
clone_size: .
d_call: TRBD1
j_call: TRBJ1-6
v_call: TRBV28
cdr3_length: 15

cdr3_nt: TGTGCCAGAGGCGACGCTCTAGGTGGAAAACTGTTTTTT
cdr3_aa: CARGDALGGKLFF
clone_size: .
d_call: .
j_call: TRBJ1-4
v_call: TRBV2
cdr3_length: 13

cdr3_nt: TGTGCCAGCAGTCCGGGGCCGGGGAATCAGCCCCAGCATTTT
cdr3_aa: CASSPGPGNQPQHF
clone_size: .
d_call: .
j_call: TRBJ1-5
v_call: TRBV27
cdr3_length: 14

cdr3_nt: TGCAGCGACCACAGGGGCCGGATCTCCCCCGCTTTCTTT
cdr3_aa: CSDHRGRISPAFF
clone_size: .
d_call: TRBD1
j_call: TRBJ1-1
v_call: TRBV29-1
cdr3_length: 13

cdr3_nt: TGCGCCAGCAGCTTGGGTCCCCCCGGGACAGGGGGATCGAACTATGGCTACACCTTC
cdr3_aa: CASSLGPPGTGGSNYGYTF
clone_size: .
d_call: TRBD1
j_call: TRBJ1-2
v_call: TRBV5-1
cdr3_length: 19

cdr3_nt: TGCGCCAGCAGCTTGGCGCAACAGGGTATCGATGAGCAGTTCTTC
cdr3_aa: CASSLAQQGIDEQFF
clone_size: .
d_call: .
j_call: TRBJ2-1
v_call: TRBV5-1
cdr3_length: 15

cdr3_nt: TGTGCCAGCAGTCCCGGCATCAACTATGGCTACACCTTC
cdr3_aa: CASSPGINYGYTF
clone_size: .
d_call: .
j_call: TRBJ1-2
v_call: TRBV28
cdr3_length: 13

cdr3_nt: TGTGCCAGCAGCGTAGGTCAGGGAGCCTACGAGCAGTACTTC
cdr3_aa: CASSVGQGAYEQYF
clone_size: .
d_call: .
j_call: TRBJ2-7
v_call: TRBV9
cdr3_length: 14

cdr3_nt: TGTGCCAGCAGCGTAGCGGGAGTCTACAATGAGCAGTTCTTC
cdr3_aa: CASSVAGVYNEQFF
clone_size: .
d_call: .
j_call: TRBJ2-1
v_call: TRBV9
cdr3_length: 14

cdr3_nt: TGTGCCAGCATCCCCCCCGGCACAGATACGCAGTATTTT
cdr3_aa: CASIPPGTDTQYF
clone_size: once
d_call: .
j_call: TRBJ2-3
v_call: TRBV28
cdr3_length: 13

cdr3_nt: TGTGCCAGCTCACCACTCCCATCAGGGGAACTGAACACTGAAGCTTTCTTT
cdr3_aa: CASSPLPSGELNTEAFF
clone_size: .
d_call: .
j_call: TRBJ1-1
v_call: TRBV18
cdr3_length: 17

cdr3_nt: TGTGCCAGCAGTTACTCGCTGGGGACAGGGAGCGGCTACACCTTC
cdr3_aa: CASSYSLGTGSGYTF
clone_size: .
d_call: TRBD1
j_call: TRBJ1-2
v_call: TRBV28
cdr3_length: 15

cdr3_nt: TGTGCCAGTAGCCCCCTCCGGCGGGACACTGAAGCTTTCTTT
cdr3_aa: CASSPLRRDTEAFF
clone_size: .
d_call: .
j_call: TRBJ1-1
v_call: TRBV19
cdr3_length: 14

cdr3_nt: TGCAGCGTTGGGGGGAGGGCTTCCTACAATGAGCAGTTCTTC
cdr3_aa: CSVGGRASYNEQFF
clone_size: .
d_call: TRBD2
j_call: TRBJ2-1
v_call: TRBV29-1
cdr3_length: 14

cdr3_nt: TGTGCCAGCAGTATCCTCGGACAGGGCTTACAGCCCCAGCATTTT
cdr3_aa: CASSILGQGLQPQHF
clone_size: .
d_call: TRBD1
j_call: TRBJ1-5
v_call: TRBV28
cdr3_length: 15

cdr3_nt: TGTGCCAGCAGCTTAGAGAACGGATATGGCTACACCTTC
cdr3_aa: CASSLENGYGYTF
clone_size: few
d_call: .
j_call: TRBJ1-2
v_call: TRBV7-3
cdr3_length: 13

cdr3_nt: TGTGCCAGCAGCTTAAATCCCACAGGCGGCTACACCTTC
cdr3_aa: CASSLNPTGGYTF
clone_size: .
d_call: .
j_call: TRBJ1-2
v_call: TRBV7-9
cdr3_length: 13

cdr3_nt: TGTGCCAGCAGCGTAGAGGTCGGTGGGAGGGAGCGACTTCCCTCTGGGGCCAACGTCCTGACTTTC
cdr3_aa: CASSVEVGGRERLPSGANVLTF
clone_size: .
d_call: TRBD2
j_call: TRBJ2-6
v_call: TRBV9
cdr3_length: 22

cdr3_nt: TGTGCCAGCAGCGTAATAGGCACAGATACGCAGTATTTT
cdr3_aa: CASSVIGTDTQYF
clone_size: .
d_call: .
j_call: TRBJ2-3
v_call: TRBV9
cdr3_length: 13

cdr3_nt: TGCAGCGGTGTTGTTGGGACAGCGTTTACCTACAATGAGCAGTTCTTC
cdr3_aa: CSGVVGTAFTYNEQFF
clone_size: .
d_call: TRBD1
j_call: TRBJ2-1
v_call: TRBV29-1
cdr3_length: 16

cdr3_nt: TGTGCCAGCAGCTCGGGGTGGTTCTACACCGGGGAGCTGTTTTTT
cdr3_aa: CASSSGWFYTGELFF
clone_size: .
d_call: .
j_call: TRBJ2-2
v_call: TRBV5-8
cdr3_length: 15

cdr3_nt: TGTGCCAGCAGCAGGGGGTTCAATCAGCCCCAGCATTTT
cdr3_aa: CASSRGFNQPQHF
clone_size: .
d_call: .
j_call: TRBJ1-5
v_call: TRBV7-9
cdr3_length: 13

cdr3_nt: TGTGCCACCAGCAGACACGGGACAGGGGCCTACGAGCAGTACTTC
cdr3_aa: CATSRHGTGAYEQYF
clone_size: .
d_call: TRBD1
j_call: TRBJ2-7
v_call: TRBV15
cdr3_length: 15

cdr3_nt: TGTGCCAGCAGCCCCAAGCAGAGCCTTTACGGGGAGCTGTTTTTT
cdr3_aa: CASSPKQSLYGELFF
clone_size: .
d_call: .
j_call: TRBJ2-2
v_call: TRBV7-3
cdr3_length: 15

cdr3_nt: TGTGCCAGTAGCAAAGACAGGGGGTCCCCCGGGGAGCTGTTTTTT
cdr3_aa: CASSKDRGSPGELFF
clone_size: .
d_call: TRBD1
j_call: TRBJ2-2
v_call: TRBV19
cdr3_length: 15

cdr3_nt: TGTGCCAGCAGCTTACCCTGGACAGGGAAGGTCACAGATACGCAGTATTTT
cdr3_aa: CASSLPWTGKVTDTQYF
clone_size: .
d_call: TRBD1
j_call: TRBJ2-3
v_call: TRBV11-3
cdr3_length: 17

cdr3_nt: TGTGCCAGCAGCCAAGCGCTAATGAGTGAGCAGTTCTTC
cdr3_aa: CASSQALMSEQFF
clone_size: .
d_call: .
j_call: TRBJ2-1
v_call: TRBV14
cdr3_length: 13

cdr3_nt: TGTGCCTCCCAGACACCAGGGGGTTTGGGGGAGCAGTACTTC
cdr3_aa: CASQTPGGLGEQYF
clone_size: .
d_call: TRBD1
j_call: TRBJ2-7
v_call: TRBV6-1
cdr3_length: 14

cdr3_nt: TGTGCCAGCAGTTCCCCGGGACAGTTGCCCTACGAGCAGTACTTC
cdr3_aa: CASSSPGQLPYEQYF
clone_size: .
d_call: TRBD1
j_call: TRBJ2-7
v_call: TRBV28
cdr3_length: 15